This T cell receptor (beta chain) was recovered during a study of T-cell memory formation after mild COVID-19. Germline V gene data show CDR1 as SGHTA and CDR2 as FQGNSA. The CDR3 spans 14 residues. The germline V and J ends were trimmed by 6 bases and 9 bases, with 18 bases remaining between them. Barcoded TCR alpha and TCR beta cDNA libraries with UMIs came from 5'RACE using constant-segment primers. Each CDR3 protein is one row after TCRdb ran MiXCR on the 5' RACE reads. The sample holds around 370,000 distinct CDR3 sequences, over 20% seen once. This clonotype was seen a handful of times. The target antigen is unknown. Broader study findings: Some SARS-CoV-2-responding clones were already detected in memory before infection. Balance between CD4 and CD8 was seen in clones contracting day 15 to 85, and a CD4+ lean was seen in later expanders. CM and EM subsets held most contracting CD4+ clones; EMRA held CD8+ ones.

J is TRBJ2-1 and V is TRBV7-2, with D possibly being TRBD2 (6 bases). The TCR originated in an adult woman who had mild COVID-19 (a few samples of this study predate the infection). Cell type and time point are not known. Sequencing was carried out using PBMCs or a T cell subset sorted from them (not recorded which). The CDR3 is CASSPVGGSGEQFF. CDR3 nucleotides: TGTGCCAGCAGTCCAGTGGGGGGTTCGGGTGAGCAGTTCTTC.